This T cell receptor beta chain stems from a study of cytomegalovirus exposure and HLA in healthy donors. Study-wide results and limits: Accurate prediction of HLA-A and HLA-B alleles (for most subjects) was reportedly achieved from TCR beta sequences. In a later analysis, specific HLA alleles were associated with 15,000 to 20,000 TCR beta sequences at a 0.05 false discovery rate. Common viral pathogens (according to a later analysis) appeared linked to several of the most significant clusters.

V shed 5 bases and J 7 bases; nucleotides not matched to a gene: 10. This CDR3 region has 16 residues. Looked up from germline, CDR1 is SGHAT and CDR2 is FQNNGV. As regards this clone: What it binds is not known.

This PCR relied on a set of 60 Vbeta primers and 13 Jbeta primers. The method was immunoSEQ multiplex PCR; TCRdb's version includes in-frame clones alone and lacks a portion of them. The data contain about 110,000 clones, 82% of them seen just once; the ten biggest clones take up less than 3.5%. V usage is TRBV11-2 and J usage is TRBJ2-2; 10 bases line up with TRBD2. Sequencing input: PBMCs. The sequence was collected from a man younger than 45 in good health and CMV-seropositive. The CDR3 DNA reads as TGTGCCAGCAGCCCACCTTCGAGCGGGGGGGGCGGGGAGCTGTTTTTT. Translating it yields CASSPPSSGGGGELFF.